These 5 T cell receptor beta chains came from one sample sequenced in a study of technical replicates of blood from several donors. TCRdb keeps only in-frame clones here, not all; method: immunoSEQ multiplex PCR. The sample has tens of thousands of clones, 93% seen once. Sequencing was performed on T cells isolated from PBMCs. Source of these receptors: a human donor in good health.

The chain combines TRBV5-1 with TRBJ2-2, with 7 bases fitting TRBD1. Trimming removed 0 bases from V and 5 bases from J; junction bases left unmatched: 4. The CDR3 length is 15 residues. Germline V gene sequence: CDR1 SGHRS, CDR2 YFSETQ. The CDR3 spells CASSLGGGWTGELFF. The DNA of the CDR3 is TGCGCCAGCAGCTTGGGAGGGGGCTGGACCGGGGAGCTGTTTTTT. The variable domain in full, completed from reference TRBV5-1 and TRBJ2-2, reads KAGVTQTPRYLIKTRGQQVTLSCSPISGHRSVSWYQQTPGQGLQFLFEYFSETQRNKGNFPGRFSGRQFSNSRSEMNVSTLELGDSALYLCASSLGGGWTGELFFGEGSRLTVL.

This clone was detected once. The chain uses TRBV29-1 and TRBJ2-1; TRBD2 agrees at 7 bases. CDR1 and CDR2 from the germline V gene are SQVTM and ANQGSEA. The J segment lost 3 bases and the V segment lost 3 bases, leaving 5 bases of the junction unmatched. The CDR3 totals 14 residues. CDR3 amino acids: CSVDGWEGYNEQFF. The CDR3 DNA is TGCAGCGTTGATGGGTGGGAGGGCTACAATGAGCAGTTCTTC.

The rearrangement uses TRBV30 and TRBJ1-5; no definite D call. The CDR3 covers 13 residues. Trimming took 0 bases from V and 6 from J, leaving 9 bases between them. CDR1 is GTSNPN and CDR2 is SVGIG in the germline V gene (reference sequence). The CDR3 coding sequence is TGTGCCTGGAGTGTACAAGATTCTCAGCCCCAGCATTTT. Its translation: CAWSVQDSQPQHF. Using reference TRBV30 and TRBJ1-5 for the parts outside the CDR3, the full variable domain is SQTIHQWPATLVQPVGSPLSLECTVEGTSNPNLYWYRQAAGRGLQLLFYSVGIGQISSEVPQNLSASRPQDRQFILSSKKLLLSDSGFYLCAWSVQDSQPQHFGDGTRLSIL.

The rearrangement links TRBV30 to TRBJ2-7, with D unresolved. V dropped 3 bases and J dropped 7 bases, with 13 bases sitting between them. Germline V gene lookup returns CDR1 GTSNPN and CDR2 SVGIG (reference sequence). The CDR3 runs 12 residues. CDR3 bases: TGTGCCTGGAGGTACTCTACAGAGGAGCAGTACTTC. This encodes CAWRYSTEEQYF.

The rearrangement joins TRBV19 to TRBJ2-7; the match to TRBD2 covers 14 bases. The germline V gene encodes CDR1 LNHDA and CDR2 SQIVND (reference sequence). With V trimmed by 7 bases and J by 0 bases, 2 bases remained unmatched. CDR3 length: 15 amino acids. CDR3 sequence (DNA): TGTGCCAGTAAGGGACTAGCGGGGGCCTCCTACGAGCAGTACTTC. It codes for CASKGLAGASYEQYF.